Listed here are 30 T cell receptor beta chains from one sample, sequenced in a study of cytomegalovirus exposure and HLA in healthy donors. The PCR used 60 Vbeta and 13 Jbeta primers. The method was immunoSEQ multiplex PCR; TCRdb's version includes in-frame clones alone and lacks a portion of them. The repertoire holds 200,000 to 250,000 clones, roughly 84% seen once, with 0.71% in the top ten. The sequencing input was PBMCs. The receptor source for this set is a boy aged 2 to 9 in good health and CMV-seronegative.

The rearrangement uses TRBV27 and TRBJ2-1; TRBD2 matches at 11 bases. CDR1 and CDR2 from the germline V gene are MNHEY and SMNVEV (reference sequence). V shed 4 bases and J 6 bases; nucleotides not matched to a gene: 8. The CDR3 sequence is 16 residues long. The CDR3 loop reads CASSSPGTSGTNEQFF. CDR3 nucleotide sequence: TGTGCCAGCAGTTCCCCCGGGACTAGCGGTACCAATGAGCAGTTCTTC.

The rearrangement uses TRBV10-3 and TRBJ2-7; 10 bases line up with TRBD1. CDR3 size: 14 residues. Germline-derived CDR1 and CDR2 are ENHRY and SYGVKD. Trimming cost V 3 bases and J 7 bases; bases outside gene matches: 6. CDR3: CAISDRQGAGEQYF. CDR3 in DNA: TGTGCCATCAGTGATCGACAGGGGGCAGGAGAGCAGTACTTC.

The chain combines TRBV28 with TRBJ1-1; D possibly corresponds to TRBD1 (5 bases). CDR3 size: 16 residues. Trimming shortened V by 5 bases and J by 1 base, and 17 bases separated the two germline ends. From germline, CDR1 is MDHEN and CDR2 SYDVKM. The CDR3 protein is CASSPYLLGGNTEAFF. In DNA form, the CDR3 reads TGTGCCAGCAGTCCCTACCTCTTGGGGGGGAACACTGAAGCTTTCTTT.

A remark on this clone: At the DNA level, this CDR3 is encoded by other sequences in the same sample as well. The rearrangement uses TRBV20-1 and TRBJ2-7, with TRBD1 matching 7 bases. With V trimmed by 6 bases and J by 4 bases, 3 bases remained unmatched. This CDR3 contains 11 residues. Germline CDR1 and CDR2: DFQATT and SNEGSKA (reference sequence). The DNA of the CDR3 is TGCAGTGCGCAACAGGGGTACGAGCAGTACTTC. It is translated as CSAQQGYEQYF.

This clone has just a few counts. CDR3 amino acids: CASSTQGAGTDTQYF. The CDR3, as DNA: TGCGCCAGCAGCACACAGGGGGCAGGCACAGATACGCAGTATTTT. V usage is TRBV5-1 and J usage is TRBJ2-3; the match to TRBD1 covers 9 bases. J lost 1 base, V lost 4 bases, and 4 bases had no gene match. CDR1 and CDR2 from the germline V gene are SGHRS and YFSETQ. The CDR3 is made up of 15 amino acids.

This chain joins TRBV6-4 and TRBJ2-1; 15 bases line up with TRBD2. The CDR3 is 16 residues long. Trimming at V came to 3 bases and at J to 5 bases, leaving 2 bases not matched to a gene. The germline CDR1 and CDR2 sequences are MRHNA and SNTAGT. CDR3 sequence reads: CASSEGLAGGHNEQFF. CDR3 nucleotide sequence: TGTGCCAGCAGTGAAGGACTAGCGGGAGGGCACAATGAGCAGTTCTTC.

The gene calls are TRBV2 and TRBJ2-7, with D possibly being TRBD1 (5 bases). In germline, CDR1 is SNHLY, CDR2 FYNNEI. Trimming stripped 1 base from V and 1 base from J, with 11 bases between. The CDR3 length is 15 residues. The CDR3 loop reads CASSEGGGFSYEQYF. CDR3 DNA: TGTGCCAGCAGTGAAGGGGGCGGCTTTTCCTACGAGCAGTACTTC.

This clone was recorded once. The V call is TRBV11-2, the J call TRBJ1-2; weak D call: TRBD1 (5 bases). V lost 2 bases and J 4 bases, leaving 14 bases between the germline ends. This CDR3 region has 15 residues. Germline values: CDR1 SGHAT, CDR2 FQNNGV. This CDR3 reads CASSLLQGRGYGYTF. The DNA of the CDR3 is TGTGCCAGCAGCTTACTCCAGGGAAGAGGCTATGGCTACACCTTC.

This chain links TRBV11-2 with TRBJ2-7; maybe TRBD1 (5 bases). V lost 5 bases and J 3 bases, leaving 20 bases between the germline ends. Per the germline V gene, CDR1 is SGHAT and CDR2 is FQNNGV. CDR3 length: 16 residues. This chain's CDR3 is CASSPLDPGPNYEQYF. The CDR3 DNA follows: TGTGCCAGCAGCCCACTGGATCCAGGGCCGAACTACGAGCAGTACTTC.

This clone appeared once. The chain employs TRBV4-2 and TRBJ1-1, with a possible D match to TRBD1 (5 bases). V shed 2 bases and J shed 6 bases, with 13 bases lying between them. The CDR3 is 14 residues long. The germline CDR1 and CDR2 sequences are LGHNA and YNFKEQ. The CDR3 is CASSQRVQGSEAFF. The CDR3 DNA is TGTGCCAGCAGCCAAAGGGTCCAGGGCTCTGAAGCTTTCTTT.

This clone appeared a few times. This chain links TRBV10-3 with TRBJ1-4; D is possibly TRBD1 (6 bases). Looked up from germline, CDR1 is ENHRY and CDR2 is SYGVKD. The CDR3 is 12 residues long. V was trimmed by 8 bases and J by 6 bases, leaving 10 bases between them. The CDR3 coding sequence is TGTGCCATCGGACAGCCGGATGAAAAACTGTTTTTT. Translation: CAIGQPDEKLFF.

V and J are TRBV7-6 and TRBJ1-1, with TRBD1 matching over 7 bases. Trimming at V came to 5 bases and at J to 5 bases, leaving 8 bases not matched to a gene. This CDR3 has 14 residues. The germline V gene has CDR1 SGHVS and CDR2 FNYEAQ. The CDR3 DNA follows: TGTGCCAGCAGCATAAGAACAGGGGAAACTGAAGCTTTCTTT. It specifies CASSIRTGETEAFF.

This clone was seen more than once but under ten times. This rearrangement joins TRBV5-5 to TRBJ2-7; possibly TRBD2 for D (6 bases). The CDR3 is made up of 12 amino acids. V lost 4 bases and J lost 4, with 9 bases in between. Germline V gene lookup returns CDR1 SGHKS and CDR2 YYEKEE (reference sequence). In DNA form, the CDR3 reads TGTGCCAGCAGCCACCGGGGGTACGAGCAGTACTTC. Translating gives CASSHRGYEQYF.

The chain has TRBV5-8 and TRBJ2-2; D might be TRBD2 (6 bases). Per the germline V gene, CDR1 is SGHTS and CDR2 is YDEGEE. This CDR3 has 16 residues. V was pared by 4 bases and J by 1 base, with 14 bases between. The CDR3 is CASSQVASVNTGELFF. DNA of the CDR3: TGTGCCAGCAGCCAAGTTGCTAGCGTGAACACCGGGGAGCTGTTTTTT.

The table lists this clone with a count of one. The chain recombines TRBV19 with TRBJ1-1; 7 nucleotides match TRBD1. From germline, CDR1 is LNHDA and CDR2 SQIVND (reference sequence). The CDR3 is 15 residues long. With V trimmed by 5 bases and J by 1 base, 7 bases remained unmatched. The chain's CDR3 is CASSVGQAQNTEAFF. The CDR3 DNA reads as TGTGCCAGTAGTGTTGGACAGGCTCAGAACACTGAAGCTTTCTTT.

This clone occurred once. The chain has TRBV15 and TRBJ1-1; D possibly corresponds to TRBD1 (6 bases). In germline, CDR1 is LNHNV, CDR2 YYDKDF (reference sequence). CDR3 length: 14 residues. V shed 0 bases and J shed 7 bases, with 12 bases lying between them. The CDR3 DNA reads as TGTGCCACCAGCAGAGACGGGACACCGGATGAAGCTTTCTTT. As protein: CATSRDGTPDEAFF.

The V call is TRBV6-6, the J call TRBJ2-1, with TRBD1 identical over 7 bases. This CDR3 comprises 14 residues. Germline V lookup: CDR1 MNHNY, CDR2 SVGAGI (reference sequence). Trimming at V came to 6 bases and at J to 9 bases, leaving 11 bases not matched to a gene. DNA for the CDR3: TGTGCCAGCAGAGAGACAGGGAACCGGGGTGAGCAGTTCTTC. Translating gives CASRETGNRGEQFF.

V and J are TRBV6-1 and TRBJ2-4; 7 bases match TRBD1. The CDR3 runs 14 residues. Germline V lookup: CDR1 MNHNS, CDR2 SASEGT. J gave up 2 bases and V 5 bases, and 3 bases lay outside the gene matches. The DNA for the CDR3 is TGTGCCAGCAGTCTACAGGGGCCCAAAAACATTCAGTACTTC. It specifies CASSLQGPKNIQYF.

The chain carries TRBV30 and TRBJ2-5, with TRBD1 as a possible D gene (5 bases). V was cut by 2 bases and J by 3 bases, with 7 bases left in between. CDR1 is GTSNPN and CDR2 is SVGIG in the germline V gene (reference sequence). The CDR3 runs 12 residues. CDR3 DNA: TGTGCCTGGAGTTCAGGGAAAGAGACCCAGTACTTC. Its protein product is CAWSSGKETQYF.

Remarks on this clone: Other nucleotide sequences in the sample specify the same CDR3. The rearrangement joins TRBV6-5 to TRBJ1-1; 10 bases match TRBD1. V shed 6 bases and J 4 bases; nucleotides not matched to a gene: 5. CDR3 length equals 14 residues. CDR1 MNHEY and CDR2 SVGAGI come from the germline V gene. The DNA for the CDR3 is TGTGCCAGCAGCCGAGGACAGGGGGGCACTGAAGCTTTCTTT. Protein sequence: CASSRGQGGTEAFF.

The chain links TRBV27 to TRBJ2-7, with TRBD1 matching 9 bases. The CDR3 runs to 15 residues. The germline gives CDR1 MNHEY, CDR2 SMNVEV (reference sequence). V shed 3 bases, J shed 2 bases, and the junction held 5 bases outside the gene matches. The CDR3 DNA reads TGTGCCAGCAGTTTGGCCGGGACAGGGACCTACGAGCAGTACTTC. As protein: CASSLAGTGTYEQYF.

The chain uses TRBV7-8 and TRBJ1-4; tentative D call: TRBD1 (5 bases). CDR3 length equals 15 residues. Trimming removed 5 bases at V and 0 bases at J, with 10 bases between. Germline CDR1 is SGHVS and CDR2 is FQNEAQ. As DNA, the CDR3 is TGTGCCAGCAGCCCGACAGACTCAACTAATGAAAAACTGTTTTTT. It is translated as CASSPTDSTNEKLFF.

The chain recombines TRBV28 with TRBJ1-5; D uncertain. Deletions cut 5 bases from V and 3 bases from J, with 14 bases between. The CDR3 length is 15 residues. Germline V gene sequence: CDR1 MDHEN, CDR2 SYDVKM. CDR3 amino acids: CASSLFDILNQPQHF. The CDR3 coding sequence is TGTGCCAGCAGTCTATTCGACATCCTCAATCAGCCCCAGCATTTT.

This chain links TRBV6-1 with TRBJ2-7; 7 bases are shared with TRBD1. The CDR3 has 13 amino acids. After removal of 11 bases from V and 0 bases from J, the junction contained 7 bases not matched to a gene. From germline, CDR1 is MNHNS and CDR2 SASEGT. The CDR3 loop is CAAGDSPSYEQYF. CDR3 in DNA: TGTGCCGCAGGGGACAGCCCCTCCTACGAGCAGTACTTC.

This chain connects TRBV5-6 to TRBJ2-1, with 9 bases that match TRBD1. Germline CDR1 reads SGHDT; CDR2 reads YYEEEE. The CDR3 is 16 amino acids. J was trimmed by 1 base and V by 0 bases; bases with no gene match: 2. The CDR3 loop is CASSLDRGRSYNEQFF. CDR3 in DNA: TGTGCCAGCAGCTTGGACAGGGGGCGATCCTACAATGAGCAGTTCTTC.

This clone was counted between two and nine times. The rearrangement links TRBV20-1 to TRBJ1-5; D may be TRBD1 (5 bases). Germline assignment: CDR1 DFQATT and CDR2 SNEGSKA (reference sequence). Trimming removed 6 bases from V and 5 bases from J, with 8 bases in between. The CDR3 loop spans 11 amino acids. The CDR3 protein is CSAGDDQPQHF. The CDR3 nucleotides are TGCAGTGCAGGGGATGATCAGCCCCAGCATTTT.

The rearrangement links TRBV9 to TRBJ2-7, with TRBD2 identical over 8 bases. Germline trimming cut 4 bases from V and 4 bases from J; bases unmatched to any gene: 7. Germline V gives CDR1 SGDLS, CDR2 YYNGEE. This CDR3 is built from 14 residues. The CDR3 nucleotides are TGTGCCAGCAGCCCGGGAGGGATGCGGTACGAGCAGTACTTC. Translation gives CASSPGGMRYEQYF.

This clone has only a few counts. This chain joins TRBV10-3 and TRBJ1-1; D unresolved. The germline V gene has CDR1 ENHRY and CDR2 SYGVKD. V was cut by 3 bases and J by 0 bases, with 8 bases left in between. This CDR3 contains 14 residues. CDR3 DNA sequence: TGTGCCATCAGTGAATCAGTAATGAACACTGAAGCTTTCTTT. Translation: CAISESVMNTEAFF.

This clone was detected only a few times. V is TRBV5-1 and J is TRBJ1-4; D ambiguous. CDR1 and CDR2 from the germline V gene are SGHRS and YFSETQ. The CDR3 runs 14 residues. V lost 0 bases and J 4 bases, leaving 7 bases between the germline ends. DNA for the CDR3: TGCGCCAGCAGCTTGGGAGGCGATAATGAAAAACTGTTTTTT. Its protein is CASSLGGDNEKLFF. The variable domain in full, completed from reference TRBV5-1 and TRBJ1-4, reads KAGVTQTPRYLIKTRGQQVTLSCSPISGHRSVSWYQQTPGQGLQFLFEYFSETQRNKGNFPGRFSGRQFSNSRSEMNVSTLELGDSALYLCASSLGGDNEKLFFGSGTQLSVL.

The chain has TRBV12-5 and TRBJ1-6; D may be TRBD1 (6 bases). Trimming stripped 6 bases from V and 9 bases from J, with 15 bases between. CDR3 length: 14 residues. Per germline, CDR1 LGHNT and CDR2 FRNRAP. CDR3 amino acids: CASGFDRSGSPLHF. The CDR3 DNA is TGTGCTAGTGGCTTCGACAGGTCGGGTTCACCCCTCCACTTT.